The present TCR beta chain was sequenced within a study of T cell responses to AZD1222 COVID-19 vaccine. With respect to this clone: Antigen unknown.

Regarding the study as a whole: Unmutated regions of variants are reportedly targeted by nearly half of spike-specific TCRs. Clonal diversity was possibly underestimated; the donors were predominantly white British and more often female. At baseline, just 5 or 6 AZD1222 recipients tested seropositive. No day 14 peak samples; only post-peak repertoires were characterized.

The CDR3 runs to 13 residues. Deletions cut 5 bases from V and 1 base from J, with 3 bases between. Repertoires were generated with immunoSEQ multiplex PCR, while TCRdb's copy carries only in-frame clones and drops some. The table records 100,000 to 150,000 clones, 80% to 90% of them present only once. Material: peripheral blood, obtained on day 0 of AZD1222 vaccination. The gene calls are TRBV12-3 or TRBV12-4 and TRBJ2-6; unclear D gene. The sequence derives from an adult in good health. Written as DNA, the CDR3 is TGTGCCAGCAGTCATTCTGGGGCCAACGTCCTGACTTTC. This encodes CASSHSGANVLTF.